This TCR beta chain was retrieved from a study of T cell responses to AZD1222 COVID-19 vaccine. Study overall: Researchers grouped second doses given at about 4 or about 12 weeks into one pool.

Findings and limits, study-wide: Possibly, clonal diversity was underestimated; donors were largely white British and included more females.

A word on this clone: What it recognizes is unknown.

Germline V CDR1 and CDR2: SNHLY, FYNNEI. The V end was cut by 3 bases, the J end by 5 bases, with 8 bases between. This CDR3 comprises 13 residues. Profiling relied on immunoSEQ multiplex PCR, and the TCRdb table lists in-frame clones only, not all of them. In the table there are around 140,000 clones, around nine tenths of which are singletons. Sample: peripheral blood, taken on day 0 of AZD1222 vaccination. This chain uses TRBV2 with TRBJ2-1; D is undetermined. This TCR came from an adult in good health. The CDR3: CASSDYYHNEQFF. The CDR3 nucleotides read TGTGCCAGCAGTGATTACTACCACAATGAGCAGTTCTTC.